This TCR beta chain was obtained from a study of PD-L1 blockade in urothelial cancer. On the study more broadly: Males with bladder-origin urothelial cancer constituted most of the 29 patients. Blood analysis was done at 3 weeks (second dose) and 6 weeks after treatment began.

The time point here: pretreatment peripheral blood. Generated by immunoSEQ multiplex PCR, the TCRdb table keeps only in-frame clones and is missing some. The sample contains roughly 50,000 clones, around nine tenths of which appear only once. The origin of this receptor is an older woman with urothelial cancer. The sample in question was PBMCs, obtained around atezolizumab (anti-PD-L1) treatment.

The CDR3 DNA reads TGTGCCAGCAGTCCAACTCAGGGGCCCCAGCATTTT. Its protein is CASSPTQGPQHF. This sequence joins TRBV27 and TRBJ1-5, with a tentative D call TRBD1 (5 bases). This CDR3 is built from 12 residues. CDR1 is MNHEY, CDR2 SMNVEV, per germline (reference sequence). Trimming removed 5 bases at V and 9 bases at J, with 11 bases between.